Given below is one TCR beta chain in context. The method was immunoSEQ multiplex PCR; TCRdb's version includes in-frame clones alone and lacks a portion of them. This sample has tens of thousands of clones; almost 85% occur once, and the top ten carry under 2.5%. Losses at the gene ends were 5 bases for V and 5 bases for J; bases not matched to a gene: 11. Germline V lookup: CDR1 GTSNPN, CDR2 SVGIG (reference sequence). The CDR3 has 15 amino acids. This sample is part of a study of glioma-infiltrating T cells after dendritic cell vaccination. Only patients with spare fresh-frozen tumor and over two years of follow-up were included.

The V and J genes are TRBV30 and TRBJ2-3, with 9 nucleotides matching TRBD2. The specimen comprised blood, sampled before dendritic cell vaccination. This clonotype was sampled from a human donor with glioblastoma. The CDR3 reads CAWGSLAGGKDTQYF. CDR3 sequence (DNA): TGTGCCTGGGGGTCTCTCGCGGGAGGGAAAGATACGCAGTATTTT.